Here is one TCR beta chain with its context. Its antigen is not yet known. The input lacks base qualities; no much larger clone sits a single base away. During library preparation, unique molecular identifiers were attached to individual cDNA molecules so that TCRs could be counted quantitatively and reproducibly. For every blood RNA sample, sequencing covered both the TCR alpha and TCR beta chains. Per the source publication's procedure: The median number of TCRs per sample was approximately 96,000, ranging from about 20,000 to 690,600. The Decombinator software suite was used to annotate V, J and CDR3 in the TCR reads. For PS versus PT1 abundance plots, all samples were subsampled to the same number of TCRs (28,000). TCRs were defined as expanded if absent before sensitization and observed at least eight times at the 2-week time point. Through fastp at Q25 and MiXCR, TCRdb rebuilt clones from the public reads, retaining in-frame beta chains. Every distinct CDR3 protein forms one entry, paired with its most common genes and DNA. For this entry, the V and J calls and clone size follow TCRdb and not the study's own pipeline. This sample has around 120,000 distinct CDR3 sequences in its table, and 8.5% of those were observed once. The ten most abundant clones make up 1.1% to 1.5% of the sample.

Total RNA was extracted from unfractionated whole blood collected in Tempus Blood RNA tubes. About five healthy volunteers served as TCR sequencing controls and were bled at day 0, 2 weeks and 6 weeks. The CDR3 starts with the cysteine, ends with the phenylalanine, and has 16 residues. The kept DNA is CDR3 alone, 48 bases in frame from the first base. Trimming accounts for 0 bases at V and 4 bases at J, while the number of junction bases matched to no gene is 8. The germline V gene supplies CDR1 SGHAT and CDR2 FQNNGV. The record originates from a study of human T cells and chemical hapten exposure listed by TCRdb under 2021. Study-level background: Libraries were combined into a pool for sequencing, and differences in TCR yield between samples came mainly from small differences in library volumes within the pool. The study tracked peripheral blood TCR repertoire changes in vivo during primary and secondary sensitization to the hapten diphenylcyclopropenone (DPC) in alopecia patients. Study-wide findings and limitations: No change with DPC sensitization was found in the number of TCRs above 1 in 1000 frequency, and no evidence of global repertoire structure alterations was found. Repeated subsampling changed both the strength of the expansion versus patch-test correlation and the threshold at which the correlation became significant.

The TCR sequence derives from a human donor in good health. Some clones in this sample may be carry-over from other donors' samples. Donor details come from another sample of the same person, matched by shared clones. Sequenced material: whole blood. The chain is assembled from TRBV11-2 and TRBJ2-7; TRBD2 agrees with 8 junctional bases. The CDR3 region has the sequence CASSLDWRGVPYEQYF. The sequenced DNA is TGTGCCAGCAGCTTAGATTGGCGGGGGGTGCCATACGAGCAGTACTTC. Where the CDR3 stops, the reference TRBV11-2 and TRBJ2-7 genes take over; the full variable domain is EAGVAQSPRYKIIEKRQSVAFWCNPISGHATLYWYQQILGQGPKLLIQFQNNGVVDDSQLPKDRFSAERLKGVDSTLKIQPAKLEDSAVYLCASSLDWRGVPYEQYFGPGTRLTVT.